The 21 T cell receptor beta chains below come from one sample, sequenced in a study of long-term antiretroviral therapy in people with HIV. Running of the v3.0 immunoSEQ assay took place at survey level. Assay: immunoSEQ multiplex PCR; the TCRdb copy retains only in-frame clones and omits some. The sample has tens of thousands of clones; roughly 90% are singletons. The specimen comprised unsorted PBMCs, sampled 5.2 years after starting antiretroviral therapy. These receptor sequences come from a woman between 40 and 55 years old with HIV.

The rearrangement joins TRBV5-5 to TRBJ1-2; no firm D call. With 1 base removed from V and 7 bases from J, the gap between germline ends came to 14 bases. CDR3 length: 14 residues. Per the germline V gene, CDR1 is SGHKS and CDR2 is YYEKEE (reference sequence). CDR3 residues: CASSLLGPTGGYTF. For the CDR3, the DNA is TGTGCCAGCAGCTTGCTCGGGCCGACCGGTGGCTACACCTTC.

V is TRBV6-5 and J is TRBJ2-2, with 8 bases matching TRBD2. CDR3 length: 14 residues. V gave up 10 bases and J gave up 6 bases; unmatched junction bases: 10. CDR1 is MNHEY and CDR2 is SVGAGI in the germline V gene. The CDR3 DNA sequence: TGTGCCACAATAGCGGGGCCTGAAGCCGGGGAGCTGTTTTTT. Residues: CATIAGPEAGELFF.

This clone was seen once. This rearrangement joins TRBV2 to TRBJ2-1, with 7 nucleotides matching TRBD2. The CDR3 extends over 15 amino acids. The germline gives CDR1 SNHLY, CDR2 FYNNEI. J lost 5 bases, V lost 5 bases, and 9 bases had no gene match. CDR3 in amino acids: CASSLAGEGHNEQFF. The CDR3 nucleotides are TGTGCCAGCAGTTTAGCGGGTGAGGGTCACAATGAGCAGTTCTTC.

This chain joins TRBV18 and TRBJ1-5, with D unresolved. Germline CDR1 KGHSH, CDR2 LQKENI. This CDR3 region has 20 residues. Trimming removed 1 base at V and 0 bases at J, with 22 bases between. The CDR3 nucleotides are TGTGCCAGCTCACCACGGGGTAGCTTCCGAGATCCTTATAGCAATCAGCCCCAGCATTTT. Translation: CASSPRGSFRDPYSNQPQHF.

The CDR3 DNA is TGTGCCAGTAGTATTGTGGGGGGGGACGACAATGAGCAGTTCTTC. The encoded protein is CASSIVGGDDNEQFF. V gene TRBV19 combines with J gene TRBJ2-1, with 7 bases that match TRBD2. CDR3 length equals 15 residues. The V segment lost 3 bases and the J segment 5 bases; nucleotides outside the gene matches: 7. CDR1 and CDR2 (germline): LNHDA, SQIVND (reference sequence).

CDR3 bases: TGTGCCAGCAGTTACTCAGGGGAAAGAGGCTACACCTTC. This gives the protein CASSYSGERGYTF. The chain has TRBV6-6 and TRBJ1-2, with D possibly matching TRBD1 (5 bases). Trimming left V 0 bases short and J 8 bases short, with 10 bases between. Germline lookup yields CDR1 MNHNY and CDR2 SVGAGI (reference sequence). The CDR3 consists of 13 residues.

V gene TRBV2 combines with J gene TRBJ2-7; TRBD2 matches 7 bases. V shed 6 bases, J shed 2 bases, and the junction held 4 bases outside the gene matches. From germline, CDR1 is SNHLY and CDR2 FYNNEI. The CDR3 is 13 amino acids. The CDR3 reads CASRDGLAYEQYF. In DNA form, the CDR3 reads TGTGCCAGCAGGGACGGACTAGCCTACGAGCAGTACTTC.

The chain couples TRBV15 to TRBJ2-7, with 8 bases aligning to TRBD1. This CDR3 has 16 amino acids. Germline V CDR1 and CDR2: LNHNV, YYDKDF (reference sequence). V was clipped by 0 bases and J by 6 bases; unmatched bases: 10. The CDR3 bases are TGTGCCACCAGCAGAGATATAGGACAGGGAACGATCGAGCAGTACTTC. Translated, it gives CATSRDIGQGTIEQYF.

V and J are TRBV21-1 and TRBJ2-1; the D segment call TRBD2 is taken from the table without a DNA check. TRBV21-1 is assigned pseudogene status. CDR3 length equals 12 residues. This CDR3 is CASSKATPCWFF. Here the CDR3 DNA reads TGTGCCAGCAGCAAAGCAACTCCCTGCTGGTTCTTC.

The chain employs TRBV5-1 and TRBJ2-7, with 8 bases matching TRBD2. The germline CDR1 and CDR2 sequences are SGHRS and YFSETQ. The CDR3 totals 15 residues. With 0 bases clipped from V and 6 bases from J, the junction kept 8 bases outside the gene matches. CDR3 amino acids: CASSLAGRASVEQYF. The CDR3 bases are TGCGCCAGCAGCTTGGCCGGGAGGGCCTCCGTCGAGCAGTACTTC.

This rearrangement joins TRBV11-3 to TRBJ2-7; TRBD1 agrees at 8 bases. CDR1 is SGHNT and CDR2 is YENEEA in the germline V gene. Germline trimming cut 5 bases from V and 5 bases from J; bases unmatched to any gene: 8. The CDR3 loop spans 14 amino acids. The CDR3 is CASSPGQGFHEQYF. As DNA, the CDR3 is TGTGCCAGCAGCCCCGGACAGGGCTTCCACGAGCAGTACTTC.

The chain links TRBV18 to TRBJ1-6; D is perhaps TRBD1 (5 bases). V was clipped by 4 bases and J by 13 bases, with 20 bases between them. CDR3 length: 15 amino acids. Germline V gene lookup returns CDR1 KGHSH and CDR2 LQKENI. CDR3 DNA sequence: TGTGCCAGCTCACTGGATCCGGGACGCCCGGCCCCCCTCCACTTT. It codes for CASSLDPGRPAPLHF.

This chain uses TRBV30 with TRBJ2-5; D perhaps matches TRBD1 (6 bases). The CDR3 is 12 residues long. From germline, CDR1 is GTSNPN and CDR2 SVGIG (reference sequence). Trimming stripped 5 bases from V and 5 bases from J, with 12 bases between. CDR3 protein: CAWSRGLETQYF. The DNA for the CDR3 is TGTGCCTGGTCCAGGGGTCTGGAGACCCAGTACTTC.

The rearrangement uses TRBV7-2 and TRBJ2-1, with TRBD2 as a possible D gene (9 bases). V gave up 7 bases and J gave up 5 bases, with 21 bases separating them. Germline CDR1 is SGHTA and CDR2 is FQGNSA. This CDR3 spans 16 amino acids. Written as DNA, the CDR3 is TGTGCCAGCACCCTAGCGGGGACAGGCCTTAACAATGAGCAGTTCTTC. Its translation: CASTLAGTGLNNEQFF.

This rearrangement joins TRBV19 to TRBJ2-1; 16 nucleotides match TRBD2. Germline-derived CDR1 and CDR2 are LNHDA and SQIVND (reference sequence). The CDR3 covers 18 residues. V was clipped by 5 bases and J by 3 bases; unmatched bases: 7. The CDR3: CASSPGTSGGAFYNEQFF. The CDR3 DNA reads as TGTGCCAGTAGTCCCGGGACTAGCGGGGGGGCCTTCTACAATGAGCAGTTCTTC.

The rearrangement joins TRBV19 to TRBJ1-1; unclear D gene. Trimming cost V 3 bases and J 1 base, with 9 bases left between them. In germline, CDR1 is LNHDA, CDR2 SQIVND (reference sequence). The CDR3 has 14 residues. The CDR3 sequence is CASSILAWNTEAFF. In DNA, the CDR3 is TGTGCCAGTAGTATCTTAGCCTGGAACACTGAAGCTTTCTTT.

The V call is TRBV5-6, the J call TRBJ1-2, with unresolved D. Looked up from germline, CDR1 is SGHDT and CDR2 is YYEEEE. V dropped 4 bases and J dropped 8 bases, with 18 bases sitting between them. The CDR3 has 14 residues. The CDR3 sequence is CASSIRSIQGGYTF. In DNA, the CDR3 is TGTGCCAGCAGCATCAGATCCATTCAAGGGGGCTACACCTTC.

The chain combines TRBV5-1 with TRBJ2-7; tentatively, D is TRBD1 (6 bases). The CDR3 extends over 15 amino acids. Trimming stripped 0 bases from V and 2 bases from J, with 12 bases between. The germline CDR1 and CDR2 sequences are SGHRS and YFSETQ. The chain's CDR3 is CASSLVGQLPYEQYF. The CDR3 DNA sequence: TGCGCCAGCAGCTTGGTAGGACAGCTTCCCTACGAGCAGTACTTC.

This sequence joins TRBV4-1 and TRBJ1-2; D gene unclear. Germline CDR1 reads MGHRA; CDR2 reads YSYEKL. Trimming took 1 base from V and 6 from J, leaving 3 bases between them. The CDR3 is 11 amino acids. The DNA of the CDR3 is TGCGCCAGCAGCCAAGGGGATGGCTACACCTTC. Translating gives CASSQGDGYTF.

The chain combines TRBV6-5 with TRBJ2-1; D is undetermined. V was shortened by 2 bases and J by 7 bases, with 6 bases between the two germline ends. CDR1 MNHEY and CDR2 SVGAGI come from the germline V gene. The CDR3 is 12 amino acids. This CDR3 is CASSYGRNEQFF. The CDR3 region has the DNA TGTGCCAGCAGTTACGGTCGGAATGAGCAGTTCTTC.

The chain is built from TRBV7-6 and TRBJ1-2; 8 bases map to TRBD1. CDR3 length: 16 residues. Per germline, CDR1 SGHVS and CDR2 FNYEAQ. V gave up 1 base and J gave up 6 bases; unmatched junction bases: 10. The CDR3 nucleotides are TGTGCCAGCAGCTTAGGGCGGACAGGGTGGAACAATGGCTACACCTTC. This codes for CASSLGRTGWNNGYTF.